Shown below are 23 T cell receptor beta chains from a single sample sequenced in a study of T-cell memory formation after mild COVID-19. Each CDR3 protein is one row after TCRdb ran MiXCR on the 5' RACE reads. The sample consists of around 250,000 distinct CDR3 sequences, about 17% of them appearing once. The sample consisted of PBMCs or a T cell subset sorted from them (not recorded which). These TCRs come from a man between 18 and 29 years old who had mild COVID-19 (a few samples of this study predate the infection). Cell type and time point are not known.

The chain carries TRBV7-9 and TRBJ2-2, with TRBD2 matching over 7 bases. Trimming removed 5 bases from V and 1 base from J; junction bases left unmatched: 7. The CDR3 contains 16 residues. CDR1 and CDR2 (germline): SEHNR, FQNEAQ (reference sequence). The CDR3 spells CASSRAAGVNTGELFF. CDR3 in DNA: TGTGCCAGCAGCCGGGCGGCGGGGGTGAACACCGGGGAGCTGTTTTTT. Looking up the rest from reference TRBV7-9 and TRBJ2-2 gives the full variable domain: DTGVSQNPRHKITKRGQNVTFRCDPISEHNRLYWYRQTLGQGPEFLTYFQNEAQLEKSRLLSDRFSAERPKGSFSTLEIQRTEQGDSAMYLCASSRAAGVNTGELFFGEGSRLTVL.

The chain links TRBV12-3 or TRBV12-4 to TRBJ2-1; TRBD2 aligns across 11 bases. The V segment lost 5 bases and the J segment 8 bases; nucleotides outside the gene matches: 8. This CDR3 region has 15 residues. This chain's CDR3 is CASSRVLAGEHEQFF. In DNA, the CDR3 is TGTGCCAGCAGTCGCGTACTAGCGGGAGAACATGAGCAGTTCTTC.

This clonotype was observed a handful of times. The genes are TRBV12-3 or TRBV12-4 and TRBJ1-2, with a tentative D call TRBD1 (5 bases). This CDR3 has 13 residues. V was cut by 5 bases and J by 8 bases, with 15 bases left in between. The CDR3 DNA reads as TGTGCCAGCAGTGAAGACAGACGGTGGGGCTACACCTTC. Translating gives CASSEDRRWGYTF.

J is TRBJ2-1 and V is TRBV11-3; D gene ambiguous. CDR3 length equals 13 residues. In germline, CDR1 is SGHNT, CDR2 YENEEA. Trimming took off 0 bases at V and 9 bases at J, with 9 bases between the two ends. The CDR3 coding sequence is TGTGCCAGCAGCTTAGATAGTCGTTCTGAGCAGTTCTTC. Translated: CASSLDSRSEQFF.

This clonotype was observed many times. The chain employs TRBV4-3 and TRBJ2-1, with D possibly TRBD2 on 6 matching bases. This CDR3 is 14 amino acids long. The V end lost 8 bases, the J end lost 0 bases, and 11 bases lay between the germline ends. The germline V gene has CDR1 LGHNA and CDR2 YSLEER. CDR3 sequence: CASSRDSSYNEQFF. As DNA, the CDR3 is TGCGCCAGCTCCCGGGACTCCTCCTACAATGAGCAGTTCTTC.

This clonotype was seen only a few times. This chain uses TRBV5-6 with TRBJ1-2; D perhaps matches TRBD1 (6 bases). The V end lost 0 bases, the J end lost 7 bases, and 16 bases lay between the germline ends. Germline assignment: CDR1 SGHDT and CDR2 YYEEEE. The CDR3 sequence is 15 residues long. CDR3 nucleotide sequence: TGTGCCAGCAGCTTGGTGGGGGCGCTTTCCGGTGGCTACACCTTC. Its protein product is CASSLVGALSGGYTF.

In this sample, this clonotype turned up a few times. This chain connects TRBV4-3 to TRBJ1-2, with D possibly TRBD1 on 5 matching bases. The CDR3 is 16 residues long. The V end lost 0 bases, the J end lost 1 base, and 12 bases lay between the germline ends. Per germline, CDR1 LGHNA and CDR2 YSLEER. In nucleotides, the CDR3 is TGCGCCAGCAGCCAAGAACTATGGACACTTAACTATGGCTACACCTTC. This sequence encodes CASSQELWTLNYGYTF.

At least ten counts were recorded for this clonotype. This chain joins TRBV24-1 and TRBJ2-5, with D possibly being TRBD1 (5 bases). CDR1 is KGHDR and CDR2 is SFDVKD in the germline V gene. The CDR3 contains 15 residues. Trimming took 3 bases from V and 2 from J, leaving 12 bases between them. The CDR3 sequence: CATSDAAGQQETQYF. As DNA, the CDR3 is TGTGCCACCAGTGATGCCGCAGGGCAACAAGAGACCCAGTACTTC.

The chain employs TRBV29-1 and TRBJ2-1; either TRBD1 or TRBD2 may fit D (5 bases each). V lost 3 bases and J lost 12, with 12 bases in between. CDR1 is SQVTM and CDR2 is ANQGSEA in the germline V gene. This CDR3 has 11 amino acids. The CDR3 nucleotides read TGCAGCGTTGAGGGACGAACGTGGCAGTTCTTC. Translated, it gives CSVEGRTWQFF.

This chain connects TRBV6-5 to TRBJ2-1; the match to TRBD2 covers 10 bases. Losses at the gene ends were 5 bases for V and 4 bases for J; bases not matched to a gene: 5. The CDR3 loop spans 15 amino acids. CDR1 MNHEY and CDR2 SVGAGI come from the germline V gene. The CDR3 sequence: CASSELAGTYNEQFF. CDR3 DNA: TGTGCCAGCAGTGAACTAGCGGGGACATACAATGAGCAGTTCTTC.

This clonotype was seen repeatedly, ten times or more. The V and J genes are TRBV20-1 and TRBJ2-5; the match to TRBD2 covers 9 bases. Trimming at V came to 0 bases and at J to 1 base, leaving 9 bases not matched to a gene. Germline-derived CDR1 and CDR2 are DFQATT and SNEGSKA (reference sequence). The CDR3 loop spans 17 amino acids. This chain's CDR3 is CSARDFGQRGAQETQYF. CDR3 sequence (DNA): TGCAGTGCTAGAGATTTTGGCCAGCGGGGGGCCCAAGAGACCCAGTACTTC.

J is TRBJ2-1 and V is TRBV5-4; D not certain. Trimming pared 4 bases from V and 0 bases from J, leaving 11 bases between. Germline lookup yields CDR1 SGHNT and CDR2 YYREEE (reference sequence). The CDR3 contains 15 residues. The CDR3, as DNA: TGTGCCAGCAGCCAGGCCAGTAACTCCTACAATGAGCAGTTCTTC. This gives the protein CASSQASNSYNEQFF.

This clonotype was observed a few times. The chain is built from TRBV13 and TRBJ2-3; tentatively, D is TRBD2 (6 bases). Germline assignment: CDR1 PRHDT and CDR2 FYEKMQ (reference sequence). V lost 6 bases and J lost 0, with 10 bases in between. The CDR3 covers 14 residues. CDR3 sequence reads: CASSPGTSTDTQYF. The CDR3 DNA reads TGTGCCAGCAGTCCCGGGACTAGCACAGATACGCAGTATTTT. Supplemented by reference TRBV13 and TRBJ2-3, the full variable domain reads AAGVIQSPRHLIKEKRETATLKCYPIPRHDTVYWYQQGPGQDPQFLISFYEKMQSDKGSIPDRFSAQQFSDYHSELNMSSLELGDSALYFCASSPGTSTDTQYFGPGTRLTVL.

V is TRBV6-5 and J is TRBJ2-5, with D possibly being TRBD1 (6 bases). Germline V gene sequence: CDR1 MNHEY, CDR2 SVGAGI. V dropped 6 bases and J dropped 7 bases, with 24 bases sitting between them. The CDR3 has 16 amino acids. CDR3 bases: TGTGCCAGCAGACCGGGCCGGACAGCTATCCTGCGGACCCAGTACTTC. The encoded protein is CASRPGRTAILRTQYF.

The chain links TRBV20-1 to TRBJ2-3; 8 bases fit TRBD2. The germline V gene encodes CDR1 DFQATT and CDR2 SNEGSKA (reference sequence). The CDR3 totals 11 residues. CDR3 nucleotides: TGCTCTCTAGCGGGTGGAGATACGCAGTATTTT. The encoded protein is CSLAGGDTQYF.

The chain is built from TRBV24-1 and TRBJ1-5, with TRBD1 matching over 7 bases. From germline, CDR1 is KGHDR and CDR2 SFDVKD. J was trimmed by 16 bases and V by 9 bases; bases with no gene match: 14. CDR3 length equals 12 residues. This CDR3 is CATSAGTALYHF. The CDR3 region has the DNA TGTGCCACCTCAGCCGGGACAGCCCTCTATCATTTT.

This clonotype was seen repeatedly, ten times or more. The chain recombines TRBV27 with TRBJ2-3, with D perhaps TRBD2 (6 bases). There are 14 residues in the CDR3. CDR1 MNHEY and CDR2 SMNVEV come from the germline V gene (reference sequence). Deletions cut 7 bases from V and 4 bases from J, with 15 bases between. This chain's CDR3 is CASMALAKPDTQYF. CDR3 sequence (DNA): TGTGCCAGCATGGCCCTAGCGAAGCCAGATACGCAGTATTTT.

This chain uses TRBV20-1 with TRBJ2-2; D gene uncertain. The germline V and J ends were trimmed by 0 bases and 1 base, with 15 bases remaining between them. The CDR3 spans 17 residues. Germline assignment: CDR1 DFQATT and CDR2 SNEGSKA (reference sequence). The CDR3 spells CSARDPLKGLNTGELFF. The CDR3 DNA is TGCAGTGCTAGAGACCCGCTGAAAGGGTTGAACACCGGGGAGCTGTTTTTT.

The V call is TRBV7-6, the J call TRBJ1-6, with a possible D match to TRBD1 (5 bases). Germline V gene data show CDR1 as SGHVS and CDR2 as FNYEAQ. This CDR3 spans 14 amino acids. V lost 6 bases and J lost 7, with 13 bases in between. CDR3 bases: TGTGCCAGCAGAAGGGAGGGGTGGAATTCACCCCTCCACTTT. It yields the protein CASRREGWNSPLHF.

This clonotype was observed a handful of times. The DNA of the CDR3 is TGCAGTGCTGGAACAGGGGGTACTGAAGCTTTCTTT. It yields the protein CSAGTGGTEAFF. The V and J genes are TRBV20-1 and TRBJ1-1; 8 bases align to TRBD1. The CDR3 extends over 12 amino acids. The V segment lost 5 bases and the J segment 5 bases; nucleotides outside the gene matches: 4. Germline values: CDR1 DFQATT, CDR2 SNEGSKA (reference sequence).

The table lists this clonotype with a few counts. The V and J genes are TRBV7-9 and TRBJ1-6; a possible D gene is TRBD1 (5 bases). The CDR3 length is 15 residues. Germline V gives CDR1 SEHNR, CDR2 FQNEAQ (reference sequence). Trimming pared 5 bases from V and 10 bases from J, leaving 18 bases between. The CDR3 DNA is TGTGCCAGCAGCCGTACCGGGACGTTGGGCTCACCCCTCCACTTT. Its protein is CASSRTGTLGSPLHF.

The chain couples TRBV29-1 to TRBJ2-1, with 8 bases aligning to TRBD1. CDR3 length equals 14 residues. Germline CDR1 reads SQVTM; CDR2 reads ANQGSEA. The V and J ends lost 4 bases and 4 bases, in that order; junction bases with no gene match: 6. In DNA, the CDR3 is TGCAGCGTTGTAGGACAGGGCCGTTACAATGAGCAGTTCTTC. Amino acids: CSVVGQGRYNEQFF.

This clonotype turned up a few times. V gene TRBV27 combines with J gene TRBJ2-7; 9 positions match TRBD1. V was clipped by 9 bases and J by 3 bases; unmatched bases: 6. In germline, CDR1 is MNHEY, CDR2 SMNVEV (reference sequence). The CDR3 contains 13 residues. The CDR3 DNA sequence: TGTGCCAGTGCCTTGACAGGGGGCTACGAGCAGTACGTC. Translated, it gives CASALTGGYEQYV.